These 18 T cell receptor beta chains share one sample of origin, sequenced in a study of TIL therapy for anti-PD-1-resistant metastatic lung cancer. Time point indicated: pre-treatment sample, taken before nivolumab and TIL therapy. The tumor samples were excised metastases, mostly pleural nodules or supraclavicular lymph nodes. The libraries were made with immunoSEQ v3. Clones were read by immunoSEQ multiplex PCR, and TCRdb kept only the in-frame ones, dropping some. The sample carries 5,500 to 7,500 clones, roughly 60% recorded once. Sequenced here: tumor tissue, sampled at baseline. All receptors come from a person between 25 and 80 years old with non-small cell lung cancer.

The rearrangement links TRBV7-3 to TRBJ2-1; D is possibly TRBD1 (6 bases). This CDR3 is 17 amino acids long. The ends were cut back, 0 bases at V and 12 bases at J, with 24 bases in the middle. Germline V gene data show CDR1 as SGHTA and CDR2 as FQGTGA. CDR3 coding DNA: TGTGCCAGCAGCTTAACGGGGGCAGGGGTCGCCTTCACAGGGCAGTTCTTC. Translated, it gives CASSLTGAGVAFTGQFF.

The chain links TRBV18 to TRBJ2-7; D remains unclear. Germline values: CDR1 KGHSH, CDR2 LQKENI. V was cut by 2 bases and J by 2 bases, with 16 bases left in between. The CDR3 totals 16 residues. CDR3 amino acids: CASSPNGPRPPYEQYF. CDR3 nucleotides: TGTGCCAGCTCACCAAACGGGCCAAGACCCCCCTACGAGCAGTACTTC.

This clone was counted between two and nine times. In DNA, the CDR3 is TGTGCCAGCAGTGGACAGGGGAACACTGAAGCTTTCTTT. Protein product: CASSGQGNTEAFF. The chain joins TRBV28 to TRBJ1-1; 8 positions match TRBD1. The J segment lost 1 base and the V segment lost 5 bases, leaving 0 bases of the junction unmatched. CDR3 length equals 13 residues. Germline V gives CDR1 MDHEN, CDR2 SYDVKM.

V and J are TRBV30 and TRBJ1-5, with 8 bases identical to TRBD1. V dropped 3 bases and J dropped 2; count of bases not matched to a gene: 6. Looked up from germline, CDR1 is GTSNPN and CDR2 is SVGIG (reference sequence). The CDR3 totals 15 residues. This chain's CDR3 is CAWSTGTGGNQPQHF. For the CDR3, the DNA is TGTGCCTGGAGCACAGGGACAGGAGGCAATCAGCCCCAGCATTTT.

This clone was seen a few times. At one of its ends the junction is not consistent with the germline gene, which may arise from a read error. Other DNA sequences in the same sample also yield this CDR3. The V call is TRBV19, the J call TRBJ1-5; D gene unclear. CDR1 is LNHDA and CDR2 is SQIVND in the germline V gene (reference sequence). The CDR3 consists of 14 residues. In DNA form, the CDR3 reads TGTGCCAGTAGCATAGGCTGGGGAAATCAGCCCCAGCATTTT. It specifies CASSIGWGNQPQHF.

The gene calls are TRBV7-2 and TRBJ1-3; weak D call: TRBD1 (5 bases). V was clipped by 2 bases and J by 2 bases, with 13 bases between them. The CDR3 runs to 16 residues. Germline CDR1 is SGHTA and CDR2 is FQGNSA. This CDR3 is CASSLILGQTGNTIYF. The CDR3 DNA sequence: TGTGCCAGCAGCTTAATTTTAGGACAAACTGGAAACACCATATATTTT.

This clone was observed a few times. This sequence joins TRBV10-1 and TRBJ2-2, with 9 nucleotides matching TRBD1. V lost 2 bases, J lost 2 bases, and 3 bases stayed unmatched. CDR1 and CDR2 from the germline V gene are WNHNN and SYGVQD (reference sequence). This CDR3 comprises 16 residues. For the CDR3, the DNA is TGCGCCAGCAGTGAGGGGACAGGGTTTAACACCGGGGAGCTGTTTTTT. Amino acids: CASSEGTGFNTGELFF.

The chain joins TRBV12-3 or TRBV12-4 to TRBJ2-6; D unresolved. V lost 4 bases to trimming and J lost 4 bases, with 5 bases between them. This CDR3 is built from 13 residues. The CDR3 region is CASSWSGANVLTF. CDR3 in DNA: TGTGCCAGCAGTTGGTCCGGGGCCAACGTCCTGACTTTC.

CDR3 residues: CASSFQSSYNSPLHF. DNA for the CDR3: TGTGCCAGCAGTTTCCAGAGCTCCTATAATTCACCCCTCCACTTT. V is TRBV6-6 and J is TRBJ1-6; D remains unclear. V lost 4 bases and J lost 0, with 7 bases in between. This CDR3 spans 15 amino acids. Looked up from germline, CDR1 is MNHNY and CDR2 is SVGAGI (reference sequence).

V is TRBV6-1 and J is TRBJ2-7; D unresolved. Trimming took off 3 bases at V and 2 bases at J, with 5 bases between the two ends. Per germline, CDR1 MNHNS and CDR2 SASEGT. This CDR3 is built from 12 residues. In DNA form, the CDR3 reads TGTGCCAGCAGTGACGCTACCTACGAGCAGTACTTC. This encodes CASSDATYEQYF.

The chain recombines TRBV29-1 with TRBJ1-3, with D maybe TRBD1 (5 bases). V was pared by 5 bases and J by 6 bases, with 11 bases between. Per the germline V gene, CDR1 is SQVTM and CDR2 is ANQGSEA. CDR3 length: 12 amino acids. The CDR3 loop reads CSVPGRENTIYF. CDR3 in DNA: TGCAGCGTTCCAGGGAGAGAAAACACCATATATTTT.

This clone appeared a single time. V usage is TRBV14 and J usage is TRBJ2-5; 8 positions match TRBD2. CDR1 and CDR2 (germline): SGHDN, FVKESK. This CDR3 is 15 amino acids long. V was pared by 4 bases and J by 5 bases, with 9 bases of the junction left unmatched. The CDR3 loop is CASSLSGGVSETQYF. Written as DNA, the CDR3 is TGTGCCAGCAGCCTCTCCGGGGGGGTATCGGAGACCCAGTACTTC.

The genes are TRBV7-2 and TRBJ2-1, with D maybe TRBD2 (7 bases). Germline assignment: CDR1 SGHTA and CDR2 FQGNSA. There are 15 residues in the CDR3. Trimming removed 4 bases at V and 4 bases at J, with 14 bases between. The chain's CDR3 is CASSSRGGVYNEQFF. CDR3 DNA: TGTGCCAGCAGCTCAAGGGGGGGGGTTTACAATGAGCAGTTCTTC.

The CDR3 spells CASSSGYSYGYTF. The CDR3 DNA is TGTGCCAGCAGTTCAGGGTATAGCTATGGCTACACCTTC. The chain recombines TRBV6-5 with TRBJ1-2; TRBD1 might be the D (5 bases). With 4 bases removed from V and 4 bases from J, the gap between germline ends came to 10 bases. The CDR3 is 13 residues long. In germline, CDR1 is MNHEY, CDR2 SVGAGI.

The chain employs TRBV7-2 and TRBJ2-7, with D tentatively TRBD2 (6 bases). This CDR3 comprises 14 residues. Germline V gives CDR1 SGHTA, CDR2 FQGNSA. The V end lost 5 bases, the J end lost 4 bases, and 15 bases lay between the germline ends. CDR3 coding DNA: TGTGCCAGCAGCCCTGAGGAGGGACCGTACGAGCAGTACTTC. It yields the protein CASSPEEGPYEQYF.

This chain joins TRBV7-2 and TRBJ2-3; D is perhaps TRBD1 (6 bases). The CDR3 is 13 residues long. Germline V lookup: CDR1 SGHTA, CDR2 FQGNSA. Trimming cost V 5 bases and J 7 bases, with 13 bases left between them. As DNA, the CDR3 is TGTGCCAGCAGCCCCGCCGGGACAAATACGCAGTATTTT. It translates to CASSPAGTNTQYF.

V gene TRBV19 combines with J gene TRBJ1-5; unclear D gene. This CDR3 region has 14 residues. Germline loops: CDR1 LNHDA, CDR2 SQIVND (reference sequence). The V and J ends lost 8 bases and 2 bases respectively, with 13 bases between them. The CDR3 DNA reads TGTGCCAGTTGTGAGGGTTGGGGCAATCAGCCCCAGCATTTT. It codes for CASCEGWGNQPQHF.

A few counts support this clone. The V gene is TRBV30, the J gene TRBJ2-1; D is unclear. The germline CDR1 and CDR2 sequences are GTSNPN and SVGIG (reference sequence). This CDR3 has 14 residues. Between the trimmed V and J ends, which lost 3 bases and 9 bases, there was a span of 18 bases. In DNA, the CDR3 is TGTGCCTGGAGGACAACGATGGGGTATAGTGAGCAGTTCTTC. Translated: CAWRTTMGYSEQFF.